The 19 T cell receptor beta chains reported below all come from one sample, sequenced in a study of blood T cell repertoires in COVID-19. TCRdb keeps only in-frame clones here, not all; method: immunoSEQ multiplex PCR. The sample has 150,000 or so clones, almost 90% seen once. Material: peripheral blood. The receptors stem from a human donor in a cohort sampled during active COVID-19.

Here the CDR3 reads CASSDRHHGYTF. The CDR3 coding sequence is TGTGCCAGTAGTGACAGACACCATGGCTACACCTTC. V is TRBV19 and J is TRBJ1-2, with TRBD1 as a possible D gene (5 bases). CDR1 is LNHDA, CDR2 SQIVND, per germline (reference sequence). Trimming pared 5 bases from V and 6 bases from J, leaving 10 bases between. The CDR3 runs 12 residues.

The chain carries TRBV6-2 or TRBV6-3 and TRBJ2-1, with 10 bases identical to TRBD1. Germline assignment: CDR1 MNHEY and CDR2 SVGEGT. Trimming at V came to 6 bases and at J to 4 bases, leaving 15 bases not matched to a gene. The CDR3 spans 18 residues. DNA of the CDR3: TGTGCCAGCAGCCCCTTCTCCGGGACAGGGGTATTATACAATGAGCAGTTCTTC. Protein sequence: CASSPFSGTGVLYNEQFF.

The gene calls are TRBV6-2 or TRBV6-3 and TRBJ2-3, with a possible D match to TRBD2 (6 bases). The germline V gene encodes CDR1 MNHEY and CDR2 SVGEGT. The CDR3 has 15 residues. V was cut by 4 bases and J by 5 bases, with 16 bases left in between. In DNA form, the CDR3 reads TGTGCCAGCAGTTCACTAGCAGCTGGGGGAGATACGCAGTATTTT. Protein: CASSSLAAGGDTQYF.

The V gene is TRBV7-2, the J gene TRBJ1-5, with D possibly TRBD1 on 6 matching bases. This CDR3 comprises 15 residues. Germline V gives CDR1 SGHTA, CDR2 FQGNSA. V dropped 0 bases and J dropped 3 bases, with 9 bases sitting between them. CDR3 DNA sequence: TGTGCCAGCAGCTTAGCGACAGGTAACAATCAGCCCCAGCATTTT. Residues: CASSLATGNNQPQHF. Full variable domain (outside the CDR3, taken from reference TRBV7-2 and TRBJ1-5): GAGVSQSPSNKVTEKGKDVELRCDPISGHTALYWYRQSLGQGLEFLIYFQGNSAPDKSGLPSDRFSAERTGGSVSTLTIQRTQQEDSAVYLCASSLATGNNQPQHFGDGTRLSIL.

Only one count was recorded for this clone. The rearrangement joins TRBV19 to TRBJ1-1, with 7 bases that match TRBD1. CDR1 LNHDA and CDR2 SQIVND come from the germline V gene (reference sequence). J lost 4 bases, V lost 7 bases, and 12 bases had no gene match. This CDR3 is 15 amino acids long. CDR3 residues: CASTGPGTVGTEAFF. CDR3 nucleotides: TGTGCCAGTACCGGCCCTGGGACAGTCGGCACTGAAGCTTTCTTT.

CDR3 coding DNA: TGTGCCAGCAGTTACCGTGGGCTCCTCTATGGCTACACCTTC. It is translated as CASSYRGLLYGYTF. The chain carries TRBV6-2 or TRBV6-3 and TRBJ1-2, with unresolved D. The germline V gene has CDR1 MNHEY and CDR2 SVGEGT. This CDR3 is 14 amino acids long. Deletions cut 2 bases from V and 4 bases from J, with 11 bases between.

The rearrangement joins TRBV5-1 to TRBJ2-5, with 12 bases lining up with TRBD2. The CDR3 has 15 amino acids. CDR1 is SGHRS and CDR2 is YFSETQ in the germline V gene. V lost 4 bases and J lost 4; bases outside the gene matches: 5. CDR3 sequence (DNA): TGCGCCAGCAGCCTGTCGGGACTAGCGGGAGAGACCCAGTACTTC. This encodes CASSLSGLAGETQYF.

The CDR3 DNA sequence: TGCGCCAGCAGCTTGACGGCAGGCCAACAAGAAGAGACCCAGTACTTC. This sequence encodes CASSLTAGQQEETQYF. The chain is built from TRBV5-1 and TRBJ2-5; unclear D gene. Looked up from germline, CDR1 is SGHRS and CDR2 is YFSETQ. This CDR3 has 16 residues. V lost 1 base and J lost 3, with 16 bases in between.

This clone showed up just once. The rearrangement joins TRBV2 to TRBJ2-5; D might be TRBD1 (6 bases). The V gene's germline CDR1 is SNHLY and CDR2 FYNNEI. V was trimmed by 2 bases and J by 10 bases, leaving 14 bases between them. The CDR3 covers 13 residues. The CDR3, as DNA: TGTGCCAGCAGTGAATTATTCCAGGGGCACCAGTACTTC. Protein: CASSELFQGHQYF.

The CDR3, as DNA: TGTGCCAGCAGTCGATCGGGAGTCTCTGGAAACACCATATATTTT. Its protein product is CASSRSGVSGNTIYF. The V gene is TRBV27, the J gene TRBJ1-3; D is unclear. Germline CDR1 reads MNHEY; CDR2 reads SMNVEV (reference sequence). The CDR3 runs 15 residues. V lost 5 bases to trimming and J lost 0 bases, with 11 bases between them.

V and J are TRBV7-2 and TRBJ1-2; TRBD1 matches 10 bases. V gave up 0 bases and J gave up 3 bases; unmatched junction bases: 4. CDR1 and CDR2 from the germline V gene are SGHTA and FQGNSA. The CDR3 covers 16 residues. The CDR3 sequence: CASSLAQTGGDYGYTF. Written as DNA, the CDR3 is TGTGCCAGCAGCTTAGCGCAGACAGGGGGCGACTATGGCTACACCTTC. Together with reference TRBV7-2 and TRBJ1-2, the CDR3 gives the full variable domain: GAGVSQSPSNKVTEKGKDVELRCDPISGHTALYWYRQSLGQGLEFLIYFQGNSAPDKSGLPSDRFSAERTGGSVSTLTIQRTQQEDSAVYLCASSLAQTGGDYGYTFGSGTRLTVV.

The chain employs TRBV6-5 and TRBJ1-5; D is uncertain. Germline V lookup: CDR1 MNHEY, CDR2 SVGAGI. This CDR3 has 13 amino acids. Trimming cost V 0 bases and J 7 bases, with 7 bases left between them. The CDR3 reads CASSYSGRQPQHF. Here the CDR3 DNA reads TGTGCCAGCAGTTACTCAGGGAGGCAGCCCCAGCATTTT.

This clone has a handful of counts. The V gene is TRBV19, the J gene TRBJ1-5, with TRBD1 matching 8 bases. The germline CDR1 and CDR2 sequences are LNHDA and SQIVND (reference sequence). The junction had 5 bases not matched to a gene; V was cut back by 5 bases and J by 2 bases. CDR3 size: 15 residues. The CDR3 spells CASSSGQGGNQPQHF. The CDR3, as DNA: TGTGCCAGTAGTTCCGGACAGGGCGGCAATCAGCCCCAGCATTTT.

This clone was seen a single time. CDR3 amino acids: CATSREGLGIGSPLHF. In nucleotides, the CDR3 is TGTGCCACCAGCAGAGAGGGTTTGGGCATCGGTTCACCCCTCCACTTT. The chain couples TRBV15 to TRBJ1-6, with D unresolved. The CDR3 extends over 16 amino acids. Germline V gene data show CDR1 as LNHNV and CDR2 as YYDKDF (reference sequence). Trimming took 0 bases from V and 9 from J, leaving 15 bases between them.

This rearrangement joins TRBV5-1 to TRBJ1-5; D remains ambiguous. Germline V gives CDR1 SGHRS, CDR2 YFSETQ. Trimming stripped 2 bases from V and 5 bases from J, with 8 bases between. The CDR3 has 13 residues. The CDR3 reads CASSFGVDQPQHF. In DNA, the CDR3 is TGCGCCAGCAGCTTCGGGGTGGATCAGCCCCAGCATTTT.

The gene calls are TRBV9 and TRBJ2-5, with TRBD1 identical over 7 bases. V lost 4 bases, J lost 1 base, and 13 bases stayed unmatched. The CDR3 is made up of 17 amino acids. CDR1 is SGDLS and CDR2 is YYNGEE in the germline V gene. CDR3 protein: CASSPRGHPALQETQYF. CDR3 DNA: TGTGCCAGCAGCCCAAGGGGGCACCCAGCGCTCCAAGAGACCCAGTACTTC.

This clone was observed once. The chain is built from TRBV19 and TRBJ2-7; the D gene is possibly TRBD2 (6 bases). V was pared by 8 bases and J by 1 base, with 12 bases between. Per the germline V gene, CDR1 is LNHDA and CDR2 is SQIVND (reference sequence). The CDR3 totals 13 residues. This CDR3 reads CASGGGASYEQYF. The CDR3 DNA reads TGTGCCAGTGGAGGCGGGGCTTCCTACGAGCAGTACTTC.

This clone was found once. The genes are TRBV19 and TRBJ2-2; 7 bases map to TRBD1. The CDR3 extends over 16 amino acids. With 1 base clipped from V and 5 bases from J, the junction kept 7 bases outside the gene matches. Germline V gives CDR1 LNHDA, CDR2 SQIVND (reference sequence). The CDR3 region is CASSIGWTRGTGELFF. As DNA, the CDR3 is TGTGCCAGTAGTATAGGATGGACCAGGGGGACCGGGGAGCTGTTTTTT.

This chain connects TRBV6-2 or TRBV6-3 to TRBJ1-2; D is possibly TRBD1 (6 bases). V lost 6 bases to trimming and J lost 4 bases, with 15 bases between them. CDR3 length: 14 amino acids. The germline V gene has CDR1 MNHEY and CDR2 SVGEGT. CDR3 DNA sequence: TGTGCCAGCAGCCAACAGGGATGGGGCTATGGCTACACCTTC. Translation gives CASSQQGWGYGYTF.